This TCR beta chain stems from a study of T-cell memory formation after mild COVID-19. Study in general: TCR clusters mostly belonged to single donors.

To note about this clonotype: Its target is unknown.

The study, taken as a whole, reports: Clones that got smaller from day 15 to 85 had even CD4/CD8, while clones growing later tipped toward CD4+. Memory from before infection featured some responding clones, which suggests cross-reactive memory joined. The main location of contracting CD4+ clones was CM and EM, and that of contracting CD8+ clones was EMRA.

Each CDR3 protein gets one entry after TCRdb re-called the 5' RACE reads with MiXCR. Of more than 250,000 distinct CDR3 sequences in the sample, over 15% are singletons; the top ten hold under 30%. The CDR3 runs to 12 residues. Trimming pared 3 bases from V and 7 bases from J, leaving 7 bases between. The V gene's germline CDR1 is SNHLY and CDR2 FYNNEI. Input material: PBMCs or a T cell subset sorted from them (not recorded which). The source is a man between 18 and 35 years old who had mild COVID-19 (a few samples of this study predate the infection). Cell type and time point are not known. This chain uses TRBV2 with TRBJ1-5; maybe TRBD1 (5 bases). The CDR3 bases are TGTGCCAGCAGTGATGAGGGGCAGCCCCAGCATTTT. Encoded protein: CASSDEGQPQHF.